This T cell receptor beta chain was recorded in a study of T cells in localized non-small cell lung cancer. CDR3 length: 17 residues. With V trimmed by 0 bases and J by 0 bases, 3 bases remained unmatched. Looked up from germline, CDR1 is SGHTA and CDR2 is FQGNSA. Measured with immunoSEQ multiplex PCR; TCRdb has only the in-frame clones, and not every one. This table has 41,000 or so clones, approximately 90% appearing once. Study observations and caveats: One tumor region alone was sequenced, and heterogeneity therefore remains possible. Median detection of top 100 tumor clones in adjacent lung was 57 clones. Adjacent uninvolved lung tissue had the highest T cell clonality, exceeding tumor.

Worth noting for this clone: Its antigen is still unknown.

The origin of this receptor is a woman aged 18-55 years with stage III lung adenocarcinoma. The specimen was peripheral blood, collected before any cancer treatment. V and J are TRBV7-2 and TRBJ2-1, with TRBD2 matching 9 bases. The CDR3 region has the DNA TGTGCCAGCAGCTTAGCGGGCGGGGGGGACTCCTACAATGAGCAGTTCTTC. Its translation is CASSLAGGGDSYNEQFF.